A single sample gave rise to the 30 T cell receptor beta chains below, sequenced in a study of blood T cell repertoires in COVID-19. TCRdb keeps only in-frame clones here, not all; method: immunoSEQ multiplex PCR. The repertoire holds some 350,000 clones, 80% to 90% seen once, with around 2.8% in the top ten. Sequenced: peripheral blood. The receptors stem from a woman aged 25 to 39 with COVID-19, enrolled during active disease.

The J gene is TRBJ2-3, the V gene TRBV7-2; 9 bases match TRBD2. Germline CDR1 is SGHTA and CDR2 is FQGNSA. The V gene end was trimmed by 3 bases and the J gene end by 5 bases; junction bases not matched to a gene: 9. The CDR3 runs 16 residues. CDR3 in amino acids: CASSLMTSGAVDTQYF. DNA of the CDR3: TGTGCCAGCAGCTTGATGACTAGCGGAGCGGTAGATACGCAGTATTTT.

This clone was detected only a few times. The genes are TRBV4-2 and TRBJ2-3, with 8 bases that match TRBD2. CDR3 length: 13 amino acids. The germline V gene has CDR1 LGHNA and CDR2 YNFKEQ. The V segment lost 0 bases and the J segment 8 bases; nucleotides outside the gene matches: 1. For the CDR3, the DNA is TGTGCCAGCAGCCAAGATCTAGCGGGTACGCAGTATTTT. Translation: CASSQDLAGTQYF.

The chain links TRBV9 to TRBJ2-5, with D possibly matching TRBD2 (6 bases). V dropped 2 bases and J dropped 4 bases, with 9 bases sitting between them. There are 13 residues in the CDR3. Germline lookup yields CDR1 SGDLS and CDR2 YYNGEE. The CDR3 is CASSVRGGETQYF. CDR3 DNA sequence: TGTGCCAGCAGCGTTAGGGGAGGAGAGACCCAGTACTTC.

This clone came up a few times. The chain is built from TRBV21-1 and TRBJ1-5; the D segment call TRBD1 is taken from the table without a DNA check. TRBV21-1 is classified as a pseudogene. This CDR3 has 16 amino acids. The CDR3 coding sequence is TGTGCCAGCATCAAAGGGTCAAGGCAGGGGGATCAGCCCCAGCATTTT. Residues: CASIKGSRQGDQPQHF.

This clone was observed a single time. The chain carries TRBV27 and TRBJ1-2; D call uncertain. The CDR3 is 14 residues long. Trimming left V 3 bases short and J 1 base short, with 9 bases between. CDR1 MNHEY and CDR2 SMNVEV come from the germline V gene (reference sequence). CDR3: CASSFNSLNYGYTF. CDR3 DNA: TGTGCCAGCAGTTTTAACAGCCTTAACTATGGCTACACCTTC.

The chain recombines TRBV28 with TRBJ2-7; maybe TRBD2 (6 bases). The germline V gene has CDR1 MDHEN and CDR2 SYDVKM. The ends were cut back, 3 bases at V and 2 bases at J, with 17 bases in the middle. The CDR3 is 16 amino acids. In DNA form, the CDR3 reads TGTGCCAGCAGTTTCCCCCGGGACGGGAGACCCTACGAGCAGTACTTC. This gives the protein CASSFPRDGRPYEQYF.

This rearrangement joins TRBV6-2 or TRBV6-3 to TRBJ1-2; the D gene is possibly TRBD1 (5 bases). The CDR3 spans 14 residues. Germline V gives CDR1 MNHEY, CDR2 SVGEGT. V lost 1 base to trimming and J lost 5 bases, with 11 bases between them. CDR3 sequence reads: CASSYYRDSYGYTF. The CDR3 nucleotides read TGTGCCAGCAGTTACTACCGGGACTCGTATGGCTACACCTTC.

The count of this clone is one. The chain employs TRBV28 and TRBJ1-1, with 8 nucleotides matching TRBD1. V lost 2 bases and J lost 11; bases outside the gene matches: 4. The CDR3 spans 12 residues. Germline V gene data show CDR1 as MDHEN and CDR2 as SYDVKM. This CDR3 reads CASSLTGQVAFF. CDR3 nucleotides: TGTGCCAGCAGTTTAACGGGACAGGTGGCTTTCTTT.

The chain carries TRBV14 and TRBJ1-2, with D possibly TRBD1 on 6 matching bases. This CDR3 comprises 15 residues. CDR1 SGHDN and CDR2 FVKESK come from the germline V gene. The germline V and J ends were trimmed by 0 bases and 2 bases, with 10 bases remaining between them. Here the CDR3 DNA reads TGTGCCAGCAGCCAAGACATCACAGGGAACTATGGCTACACCTTC. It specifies CASSQDITGNYGYTF.

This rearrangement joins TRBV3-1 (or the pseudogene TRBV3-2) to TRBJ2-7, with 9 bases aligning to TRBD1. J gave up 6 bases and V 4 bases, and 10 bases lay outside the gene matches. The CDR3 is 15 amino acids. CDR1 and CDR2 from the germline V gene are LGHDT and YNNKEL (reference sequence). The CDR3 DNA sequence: TGTGCCAGCAGCCCCGGGACAGGGCTTTCGGGCGAGCAGTACTTC. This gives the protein CASSPGTGLSGEQYF.

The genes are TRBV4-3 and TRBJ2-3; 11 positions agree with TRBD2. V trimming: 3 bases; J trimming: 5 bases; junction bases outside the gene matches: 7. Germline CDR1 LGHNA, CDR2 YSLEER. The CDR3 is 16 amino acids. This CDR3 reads CASSHRLAGFGDTQYF. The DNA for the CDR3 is TGCGCCAGCAGCCACCGACTAGCGGGGTTTGGAGATACGCAGTATTTT.

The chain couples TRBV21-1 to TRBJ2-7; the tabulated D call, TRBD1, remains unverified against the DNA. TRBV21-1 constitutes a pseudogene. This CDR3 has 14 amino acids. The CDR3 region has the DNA TGTGCCAGCAGCAAAGTTGGCAGCTCCTACGAGCAGTACGTC. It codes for CASSKVGSSYEQYV.

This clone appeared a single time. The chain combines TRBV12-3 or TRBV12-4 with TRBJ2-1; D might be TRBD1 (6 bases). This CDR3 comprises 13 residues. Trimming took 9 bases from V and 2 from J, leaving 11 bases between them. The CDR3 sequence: CASQTGPYNEQFF. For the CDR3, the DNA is TGTGCCAGTCAGACAGGTCCCTACAATGAGCAGTTCTTC.

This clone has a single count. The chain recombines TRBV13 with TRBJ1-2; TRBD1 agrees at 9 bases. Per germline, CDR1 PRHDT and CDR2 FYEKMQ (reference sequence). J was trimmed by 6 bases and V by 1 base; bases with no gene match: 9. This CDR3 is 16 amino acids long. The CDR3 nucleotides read TGTGCCAGCAGCTTAGCCTTCCGGGACAGGGTAAATGGCTACACCTTC. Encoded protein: CASSLAFRDRVNGYTF.

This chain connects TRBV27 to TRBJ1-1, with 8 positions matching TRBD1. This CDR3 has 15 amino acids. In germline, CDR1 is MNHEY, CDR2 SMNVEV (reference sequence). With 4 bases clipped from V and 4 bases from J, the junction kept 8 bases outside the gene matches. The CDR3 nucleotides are TGTGCCAGCAGTTCCTGGACAGGGAGGGGCACTGAAGCTTTCTTT. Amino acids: CASSSWTGRGTEAFF.

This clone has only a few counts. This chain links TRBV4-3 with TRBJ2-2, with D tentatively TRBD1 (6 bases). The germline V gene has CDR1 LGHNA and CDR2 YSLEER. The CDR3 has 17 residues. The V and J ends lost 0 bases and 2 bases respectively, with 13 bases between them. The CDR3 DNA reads TGCGCCAGCAGCCAAGATGAGGGGGAGAAAAACACCGGGGAGCTGTTTTTT. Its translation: CASSQDEGEKNTGELFF.

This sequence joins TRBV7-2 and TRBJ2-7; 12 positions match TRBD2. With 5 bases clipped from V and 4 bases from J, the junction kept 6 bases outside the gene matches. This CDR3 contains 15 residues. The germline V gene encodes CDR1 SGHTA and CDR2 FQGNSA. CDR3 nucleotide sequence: TGTGCCAGCAGCCTAGGACTAGCGGGGAAGTACGAGCAGTACTTC. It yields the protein CASSLGLAGKYEQYF.

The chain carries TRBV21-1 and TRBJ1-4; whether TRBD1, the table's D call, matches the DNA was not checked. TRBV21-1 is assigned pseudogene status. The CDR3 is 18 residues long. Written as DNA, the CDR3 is TGTGCCAGCACCCTAGGGGATGTAGCCCCAGTGTCGGGTGAAAAACTGTTTTTT. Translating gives CASTLGDVAPVSGEKLFF.

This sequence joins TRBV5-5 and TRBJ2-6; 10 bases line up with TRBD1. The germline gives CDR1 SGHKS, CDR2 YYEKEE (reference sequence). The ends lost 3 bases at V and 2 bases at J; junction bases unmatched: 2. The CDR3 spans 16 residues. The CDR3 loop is CASSWTGGPGANVLTF. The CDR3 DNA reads TGTGCCAGCAGCTGGACAGGGGGACCTGGGGCCAACGTCCTGACTTTC. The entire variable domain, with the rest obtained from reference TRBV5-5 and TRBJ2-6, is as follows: DAGVTQSPTHLIKTRGQQVTLRCSPISGHKSVSWYQQVLGQGPQFIFQYYEKEERGRGNFPDRFSARQFPNYSSELNVNALLLGDSALYLCASSWTGGPGANVLTFGAGSRLTVL.

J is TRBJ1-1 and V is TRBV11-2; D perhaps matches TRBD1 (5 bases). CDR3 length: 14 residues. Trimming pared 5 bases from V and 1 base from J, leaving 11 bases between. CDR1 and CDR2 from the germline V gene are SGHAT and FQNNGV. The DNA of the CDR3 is TGTGCCAGCAGCCCTCAGGGCGCGAACACTGAAGCTTTCTTT. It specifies CASSPQGANTEAFF.

In DNA form, the CDR3 reads TGTGCCAGCAGCGCACAGGGGGGGGGAGGCTACACCTTC. Translation: CASSAQGGGGYTF. The chain links TRBV12-3 or TRBV12-4 to TRBJ1-2; TRBD1 matches 8 bases. After removal of 6 bases from V and 8 bases from J, the junction contained 8 bases not matched to a gene. The CDR3 totals 13 residues.

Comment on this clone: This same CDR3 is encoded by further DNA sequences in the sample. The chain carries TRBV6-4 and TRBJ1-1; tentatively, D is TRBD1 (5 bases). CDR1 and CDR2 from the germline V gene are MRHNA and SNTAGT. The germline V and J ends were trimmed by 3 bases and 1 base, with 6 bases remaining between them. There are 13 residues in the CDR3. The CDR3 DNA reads TGTGCCAGCAGTGAGCAGGGGAACACTGAAGCTTTCTTT. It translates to CASSEQGNTEAFF.

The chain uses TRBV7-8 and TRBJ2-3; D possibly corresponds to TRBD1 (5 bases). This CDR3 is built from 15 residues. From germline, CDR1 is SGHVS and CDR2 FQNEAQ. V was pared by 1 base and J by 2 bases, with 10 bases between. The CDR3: CASSLGTQATDTQYF. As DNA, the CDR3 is TGTGCCAGCAGCTTAGGGACACAAGCCACAGATACGCAGTATTTT.

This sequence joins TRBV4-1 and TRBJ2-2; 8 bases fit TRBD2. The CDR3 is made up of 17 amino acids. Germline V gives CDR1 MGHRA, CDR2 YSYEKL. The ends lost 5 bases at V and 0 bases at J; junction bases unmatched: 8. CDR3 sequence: CASSSWTSRTNTGELFF. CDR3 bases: TGCGCCAGCAGCTCTTGGACTAGCAGGACGAACACCGGGGAGCTGTTTTTT.

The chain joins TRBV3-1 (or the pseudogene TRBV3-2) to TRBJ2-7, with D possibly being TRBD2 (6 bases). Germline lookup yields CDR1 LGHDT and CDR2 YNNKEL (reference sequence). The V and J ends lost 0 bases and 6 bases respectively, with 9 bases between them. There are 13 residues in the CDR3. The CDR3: CASSQEGAGEQYV. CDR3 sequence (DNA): TGTGCCAGCAGCCAAGAGGGAGCGGGCGAGCAGTACGTC.

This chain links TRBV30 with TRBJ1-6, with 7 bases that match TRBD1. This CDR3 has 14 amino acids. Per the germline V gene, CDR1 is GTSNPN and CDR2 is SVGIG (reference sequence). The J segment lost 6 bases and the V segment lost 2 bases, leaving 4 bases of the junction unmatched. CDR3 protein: CAWSHGQVNSPLHF. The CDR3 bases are TGTGCCTGGAGTCATGGACAGGTTAATTCACCCCTCCACTTT.

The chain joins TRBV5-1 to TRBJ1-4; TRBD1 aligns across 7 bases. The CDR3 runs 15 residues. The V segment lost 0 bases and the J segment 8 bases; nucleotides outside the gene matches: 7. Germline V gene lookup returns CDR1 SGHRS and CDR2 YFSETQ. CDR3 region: CASSLEGRGDEKLFF. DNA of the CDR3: TGCGCCAGCAGCTTGGAGGGCAGGGGGGACGAAAAACTGTTTTTT.

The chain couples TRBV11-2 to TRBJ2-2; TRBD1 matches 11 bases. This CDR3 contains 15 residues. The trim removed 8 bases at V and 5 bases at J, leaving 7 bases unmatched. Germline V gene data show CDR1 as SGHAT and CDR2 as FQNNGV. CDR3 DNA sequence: TGTGCCAGCGATGGGACAGGGGGAGTAACCGGGGAGCTGTTTTTT. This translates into CASDGTGGVTGELFF.

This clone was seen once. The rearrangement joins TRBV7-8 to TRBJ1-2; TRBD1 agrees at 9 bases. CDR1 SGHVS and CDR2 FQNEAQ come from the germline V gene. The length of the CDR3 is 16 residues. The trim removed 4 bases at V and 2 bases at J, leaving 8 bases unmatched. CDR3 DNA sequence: TGTGCCAGCAGCTGGGGGGGACAGGGTGAAAACTATGGCTACACCTTC. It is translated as CASSWGGQGENYGYTF.

CDR3 coding DNA: TGCGCCAGCAGTGTGGGGAGGAGAGATACGCAGTATTTT. This sequence encodes CASSVGRRDTQYF. This chain links TRBV10-1 with TRBJ2-3; D is possibly TRBD2 (6 bases). Germline lookup yields CDR1 WNHNN and CDR2 SYGVQD (reference sequence). Trimming pared 4 bases from V and 5 bases from J, leaving 10 bases between. This CDR3 has 13 amino acids.